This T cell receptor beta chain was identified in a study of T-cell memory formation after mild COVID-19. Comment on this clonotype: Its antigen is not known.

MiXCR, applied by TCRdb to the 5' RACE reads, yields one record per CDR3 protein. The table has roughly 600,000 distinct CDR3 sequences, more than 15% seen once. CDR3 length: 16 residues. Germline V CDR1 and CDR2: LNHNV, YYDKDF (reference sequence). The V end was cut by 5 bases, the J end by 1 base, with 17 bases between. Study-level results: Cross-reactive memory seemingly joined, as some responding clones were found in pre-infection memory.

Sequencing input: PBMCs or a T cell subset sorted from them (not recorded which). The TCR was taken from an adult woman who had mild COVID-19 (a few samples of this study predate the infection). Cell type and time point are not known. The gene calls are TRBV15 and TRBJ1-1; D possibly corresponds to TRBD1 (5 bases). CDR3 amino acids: CATSSEFSQGNTEAFF. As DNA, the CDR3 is TGTGCCACCAGCTCTGAATTCTCTCAGGGGAACACTGAAGCTTTCTTT.